The 21 T cell receptor beta chains in this list originate from one sample, sequenced in a study of human T cells and chemical hapten exposure. A single record per CDR3 protein comes from TCRdb applying MiXCR to the RACE reads. The sample yields about 120,000 distinct CDR3 sequences, 13% seen once. Time point here: pre-sensitization, week 0. Sample treatment: therapeutic diphenylcyclopropenone sensitization with weekly scalp DPC. This sample comprised whole blood, obtained in connection with sensitization to the hapten diphenylcyclopropenone (DPC). All receptors derive from a woman younger than 30 with alopecia areata. Some clones in this sample may be carry-over from other donors' samples.

CDR3 in DNA: TGTGCCAGCAGTTACTCGAGGAGCACCTACGAGCAGTACTTC. Its protein is CASSYSRSTYEQYF. The rearrangement links TRBV6-5 to TRBJ2-7; no firm D call. CDR3 length: 14 amino acids. The ends were cut back, 0 bases at V and 2 bases at J, with 8 bases in the middle. Germline-derived CDR1 and CDR2 are MNHEY and SVGAGI.

The CDR3 loop is CASSQGYDRDQPQHF. The CDR3 coding sequence is TGCGCCAGCAGCCAAGGGTACGACAGGGATCAGCCCCAGCATTTT. This sequence joins TRBV4-3 and TRBJ1-5; TRBD1 matches 7 bases. After removal of 1 base from V and 5 bases from J, the junction contained 5 bases not matched to a gene. The CDR3 extends over 15 amino acids. Germline CDR1 and CDR2: LGHNA and YSLEER.

This clonotype occurred many times. The chain recombines TRBV4-1 with TRBJ2-1; 15 bases are shared with TRBD2. The CDR3 extends over 14 amino acids. J lost 9 bases, V lost 4 bases, and 1 base had no gene match. Germline V gives CDR1 MGHRA, CDR2 YSYEKL. The CDR3 DNA is TGCGCCAGCAGCCGGACTAGCGGGGGGGGTGAGCAGTTCTTC. Translated: CASSRTSGGGEQFF.

V is TRBV20-1 and J is TRBJ2-7; 11 nucleotides match TRBD1. The CDR3 has 15 amino acids. Germline V gene data show CDR1 as DFQATT and CDR2 as SNEGSKA (reference sequence). The V and J ends lost 6 bases and 2 bases, in that order; junction bases with no gene match: 9. The CDR3 loop reads CSADPGQGDPYEQYF. DNA of the CDR3: TGCAGTGCCGACCCGGGACAGGGGGATCCCTACGAGCAGTACTTC.

A few counts support this clonotype. Here the CDR3 reads CASSRHRVFGKNIQYF. The DNA of the CDR3 is TGCGCCAGCAGTCGTCACAGGGTGTTTGGCAAAAACATTCAGTACTTC. The chain combines TRBV10-2 with TRBJ2-4; TRBD1 is a possible D gene (6 bases). Trimming cost V 5 bases and J 3 bases, with 17 bases left between them. Germline CDR1 WSHSY, CDR2 SAAADI. The CDR3 totals 16 residues.

The chain couples TRBV7-9 to TRBJ2-6; D is perhaps TRBD1 (6 bases). CDR1 is SEHNR and CDR2 is FQNEAQ in the germline V gene (reference sequence). With 5 bases removed from V and 0 bases from J, the gap between germline ends came to 20 bases. The CDR3 is 19 amino acids. The CDR3 DNA reads as TGTGCCAGCAGCGAAATAGGCCTGGGGGCAATCTCTGGGGCCAACGTCCTGACTTTC. Protein product: CASSEIGLGAISGANVLTF.

The CDR3 protein is CASSSGLAGEAYEQYF. The CDR3 DNA follows: TGTGCCAGCAGTTCCGGGTTAGCGGGGGAGGCCTACGAGCAGTACTTC. The chain recombines TRBV5-4 with TRBJ2-7; 9 bases fit TRBD2. Germline CDR1 reads SGHNT; CDR2 reads YYREEE (reference sequence). The CDR3 runs to 16 residues. The ends lost 5 bases at V and 2 bases at J; junction bases unmatched: 11. Based on the CDR3 plus reference TRBV5-4 and TRBJ2-7, the full variable domain is ETGVTQSPTHLIKTRGQQVTLRCSSQSGHNTVSWYQQALGQGPQFIFQYYREEENGRGNFPPRFSGLQFPNYSSELNVNALELDDSALYLCASSSGLAGEAYEQYFGPGTRLTVT.

This clonotype showed up many times. The chain carries TRBV20-1 and TRBJ1-1; D gene ambiguous. The ends were cut back, 6 bases at V and 0 bases at J, with 8 bases in the middle. Germline V gives CDR1 DFQATT, CDR2 SNEGSKA (reference sequence). The CDR3 is made up of 12 amino acids. The CDR3 region is CSAESLNTEAFF. As DNA, the CDR3 is TGCAGTGCCGAGAGCTTGAACACTGAAGCTTTCTTT.

The rearrangement uses TRBV11-2 and TRBJ2-5; D unresolved. V lost 5 bases, J lost 5 bases, and 9 bases lay in between. The CDR3 runs 12 residues. In germline, CDR1 is SGHAT, CDR2 FQNNGV. CDR3 sequence: CASSEDGETQYF. The CDR3, as DNA: TGTGCCAGCAGCGAGGACGGCGAGACCCAGTACTTC.

The chain couples TRBV29-1 to TRBJ1-1; 8 nucleotides agree with TRBD1. CDR1 SQVTM and CDR2 ANQGSEA come from the germline V gene. CDR3 size: 14 residues. V shed 5 bases, J shed 4 bases, and the junction held 9 bases outside the gene matches. CDR3 sequence: CSVTQTRGPTEAFF. The CDR3 bases are TGCAGCGTTACCCAGACCAGGGGGCCCACTGAAGCTTTCTTT.

This chain links TRBV29-1 with TRBJ1-2, with D tentatively TRBD1 (6 bases). From germline, CDR1 is SQVTM and CDR2 ANQGSEA. Trimming removed 4 bases from V and 4 bases from J, with 13 bases in between. The CDR3 is 13 amino acids. The CDR3 region has the DNA TGCAGCGTTGGGGGACCGGACAGCTATGGCTACACCTTC. It encodes CSVGGPDSYGYTF.

The chain recombines TRBV6-5 with TRBJ1-2, with D unclear. Trimming took off 7 bases at V and 4 bases at J, with 16 bases between the two ends. The germline V gene has CDR1 MNHEY and CDR2 SVGAGI. The CDR3 extends over 14 amino acids. The CDR3 nucleotides read TGTGCCAGCACTTCGGCGGTCATCGGCTATGGCTACACCTTC. Translated, it gives CASTSAVIGYGYTF.

This clonotype has a count of ten or more. The chain carries TRBV5-4 and TRBJ2-7; weak D call: TRBD2 (7 bases). CDR1 and CDR2 from the germline V gene are SGHNT and YYREEE (reference sequence). This CDR3 region has 16 residues. V shed 4 bases and J shed 0 bases, with 17 bases lying between them. CDR3 nucleotide sequence: TGTGCCAGCAGCATGGACGGGGGGCCGGTCTCCTACGAGCAGTACTTC. It yields the protein CASSMDGGPVSYEQYF.

The J gene is TRBJ1-1, the V gene TRBV4-2; no clear D. Germline V gives CDR1 LGHNA, CDR2 YNFKEQ. V shed 0 bases and J shed 1 base, with 15 bases lying between them. The CDR3 covers 17 residues. CDR3 nucleotides: TGTGCCAGCAGCCAAGATGGGCCGAGGGCTGAGAACACTGAAGCTTTCTTT. Protein sequence: CASSQDGPRAENTEAFF.

Ten or more counts support this clonotype. This sequence joins TRBV7-6 and TRBJ1-1; a possible D gene is TRBD1 (6 bases). The germline V and J ends were trimmed by 0 bases and 8 bases, with 16 bases remaining between them. The V gene's germline CDR1 is SGHVS and CDR2 FNYEAQ. CDR3 length equals 15 residues. The CDR3 DNA reads TGTGCCAGCAGCTTAGCTGTAGGGCCAGGGGCCGAAGCTTTCTTT. Amino acid sequence: CASSLAVGPGAEAFF.

In this sample, this clonotype turned up many times. This sequence joins TRBV5-6 and TRBJ2-6; 9 positions agree with TRBD1. The CDR3 is 17 amino acids. The germline gives CDR1 SGHDT, CDR2 YYEEEE. J gave up 0 bases and V 3 bases, and 4 bases lay outside the gene matches. The CDR3 sequence: CASSSGQGLSGANVLTF. The DNA for the CDR3 is TGTGCCAGCAGCTCGGGACAGGGCCTCTCTGGGGCCAACGTCCTGACTTTC.

This clonotype was observed many times. J is TRBJ2-1 and V is TRBV7-9, with D possibly TRBD2 on 6 matching bases. Germline V gene sequence: CDR1 SEHNR, CDR2 FQNEAQ (reference sequence). This CDR3 comprises 15 residues. V lost 6 bases and J lost 1, with 13 bases in between. CDR3 loop: CASRPTSLSYNEQFF. The CDR3 DNA reads TGTGCCAGCAGACCAACTAGCCTTTCCTACAATGAGCAGTTCTTC. Full variable domain (rest looked up from reference TRBV7-9 and TRBJ2-1): DTGVSQNPRHKITKRGQNVTFRCDPISEHNRLYWYRQTLGQGPEFLTYFQNEAQLEKSRLLSDRFSAERPKGSFSTLEIQRTEQGDSAMYLCASRPTSLSYNEQFFGPGTRLTVL.

The V gene is TRBV11-2, the J gene TRBJ2-5; possible D gene TRBD1, 6 bases. The V gene's germline CDR1 is SGHAT and CDR2 FQNNGV. This CDR3 is built from 14 residues. The V gene lost 2 bases and the J gene lost 3 bases, with 10 bases spanning the gap. Written as DNA, the CDR3 is TGTGCCAGCAGCTTAACAGGGATGGAAGAGACCCAGTACTTC. Translated: CASSLTGMEETQYF.

In this sample, this clonotype turned up a few times. In DNA, the CDR3 is TGCAGTGCTTCACAGGGGCTCGTCGGGGCAGATACGCAGTATTTT. This codes for CSASQGLVGADTQYF. The rearrangement uses TRBV20-1 and TRBJ2-3, with 7 nucleotides matching TRBD1. V lost 5 bases and J lost 4; bases outside the gene matches: 12. There are 15 residues in the CDR3. CDR1 and CDR2 from the germline V gene are DFQATT and SNEGSKA (reference sequence).

The chain employs TRBV20-1 and TRBJ2-7; weak D call: TRBD1 (6 bases). The CDR3 sequence is 16 residues long. Germline CDR1 and CDR2: DFQATT and SNEGSKA (reference sequence). Trimming removed 2 bases from V and 4 bases from J, with 21 bases in between. The CDR3, as DNA: TGCAGTGCTAGAAAACCCGGGACAAGCGGCGTTTACGAGCAGTACTTC. Translation gives CSARKPGTSGVYEQYF.

This clonotype has more than one count but fewer than ten. The chain joins TRBV29-1 to TRBJ2-3; 8 positions match TRBD2. Germline CDR1 reads SQVTM; CDR2 reads ANQGSEA. The CDR3 is made up of 13 amino acids. V was clipped by 3 bases and J by 1 base; unmatched bases: 0. CDR3 amino acids: CSVETSGTDTQYF. In nucleotides, the CDR3 is TGCAGCGTTGAGACTAGCGGCACAGATACGCAGTATTTT.